The text below deals with one TCR beta chain. Its antigen is not identified. This entry comes from a study of shared clonotypes between healthy human individuals. Whole-study findings and limits: Memory subsets had estimated richness that was generally smaller than that of naive subsets.

From CD4+ cells came CD45RA+ naive and CD45RA-negative memory subsets. Data came from immunoSEQ multiplex PCR; TCRdb stores just in-frame clones and leaves some out. The data show roughly 520,000 clones, more than 95% seen once. Germline-derived CDR1 and CDR2 are MGHRA and YSYEKL. The CDR3 runs 15 residues. Trimming removed 1 base from V and 3 bases from J, with 10 bases in between. The source is a woman in her thirties in good health. The J gene is TRBJ1-3, the V gene TRBV4-1; tentative D call: TRBD1 (5 bases). Sequenced sample: naive CD4+ T cells sorted from blood. The subset: CD45RA+ positively selected. As DNA, the CDR3 is TGCGCCAGCAGCCAAGTGGGGGGGTATGGAAACACCATATATTTT. The encoded protein is CASSQVGGYGNTIYF.